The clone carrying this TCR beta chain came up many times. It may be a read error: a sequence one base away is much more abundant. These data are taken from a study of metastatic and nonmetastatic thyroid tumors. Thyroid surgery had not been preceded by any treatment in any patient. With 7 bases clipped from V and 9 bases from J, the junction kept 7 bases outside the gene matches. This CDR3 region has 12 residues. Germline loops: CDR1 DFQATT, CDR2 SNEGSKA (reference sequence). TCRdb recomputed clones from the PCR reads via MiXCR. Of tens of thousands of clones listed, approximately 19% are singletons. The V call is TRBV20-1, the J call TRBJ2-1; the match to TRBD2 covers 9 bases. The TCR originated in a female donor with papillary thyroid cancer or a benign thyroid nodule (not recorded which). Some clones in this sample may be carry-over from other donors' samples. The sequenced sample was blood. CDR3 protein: CSVASGEGEQFF. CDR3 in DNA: TGCAGTGTCGCTAGCGGGGAGGGTGAGCAGTTCTTC.